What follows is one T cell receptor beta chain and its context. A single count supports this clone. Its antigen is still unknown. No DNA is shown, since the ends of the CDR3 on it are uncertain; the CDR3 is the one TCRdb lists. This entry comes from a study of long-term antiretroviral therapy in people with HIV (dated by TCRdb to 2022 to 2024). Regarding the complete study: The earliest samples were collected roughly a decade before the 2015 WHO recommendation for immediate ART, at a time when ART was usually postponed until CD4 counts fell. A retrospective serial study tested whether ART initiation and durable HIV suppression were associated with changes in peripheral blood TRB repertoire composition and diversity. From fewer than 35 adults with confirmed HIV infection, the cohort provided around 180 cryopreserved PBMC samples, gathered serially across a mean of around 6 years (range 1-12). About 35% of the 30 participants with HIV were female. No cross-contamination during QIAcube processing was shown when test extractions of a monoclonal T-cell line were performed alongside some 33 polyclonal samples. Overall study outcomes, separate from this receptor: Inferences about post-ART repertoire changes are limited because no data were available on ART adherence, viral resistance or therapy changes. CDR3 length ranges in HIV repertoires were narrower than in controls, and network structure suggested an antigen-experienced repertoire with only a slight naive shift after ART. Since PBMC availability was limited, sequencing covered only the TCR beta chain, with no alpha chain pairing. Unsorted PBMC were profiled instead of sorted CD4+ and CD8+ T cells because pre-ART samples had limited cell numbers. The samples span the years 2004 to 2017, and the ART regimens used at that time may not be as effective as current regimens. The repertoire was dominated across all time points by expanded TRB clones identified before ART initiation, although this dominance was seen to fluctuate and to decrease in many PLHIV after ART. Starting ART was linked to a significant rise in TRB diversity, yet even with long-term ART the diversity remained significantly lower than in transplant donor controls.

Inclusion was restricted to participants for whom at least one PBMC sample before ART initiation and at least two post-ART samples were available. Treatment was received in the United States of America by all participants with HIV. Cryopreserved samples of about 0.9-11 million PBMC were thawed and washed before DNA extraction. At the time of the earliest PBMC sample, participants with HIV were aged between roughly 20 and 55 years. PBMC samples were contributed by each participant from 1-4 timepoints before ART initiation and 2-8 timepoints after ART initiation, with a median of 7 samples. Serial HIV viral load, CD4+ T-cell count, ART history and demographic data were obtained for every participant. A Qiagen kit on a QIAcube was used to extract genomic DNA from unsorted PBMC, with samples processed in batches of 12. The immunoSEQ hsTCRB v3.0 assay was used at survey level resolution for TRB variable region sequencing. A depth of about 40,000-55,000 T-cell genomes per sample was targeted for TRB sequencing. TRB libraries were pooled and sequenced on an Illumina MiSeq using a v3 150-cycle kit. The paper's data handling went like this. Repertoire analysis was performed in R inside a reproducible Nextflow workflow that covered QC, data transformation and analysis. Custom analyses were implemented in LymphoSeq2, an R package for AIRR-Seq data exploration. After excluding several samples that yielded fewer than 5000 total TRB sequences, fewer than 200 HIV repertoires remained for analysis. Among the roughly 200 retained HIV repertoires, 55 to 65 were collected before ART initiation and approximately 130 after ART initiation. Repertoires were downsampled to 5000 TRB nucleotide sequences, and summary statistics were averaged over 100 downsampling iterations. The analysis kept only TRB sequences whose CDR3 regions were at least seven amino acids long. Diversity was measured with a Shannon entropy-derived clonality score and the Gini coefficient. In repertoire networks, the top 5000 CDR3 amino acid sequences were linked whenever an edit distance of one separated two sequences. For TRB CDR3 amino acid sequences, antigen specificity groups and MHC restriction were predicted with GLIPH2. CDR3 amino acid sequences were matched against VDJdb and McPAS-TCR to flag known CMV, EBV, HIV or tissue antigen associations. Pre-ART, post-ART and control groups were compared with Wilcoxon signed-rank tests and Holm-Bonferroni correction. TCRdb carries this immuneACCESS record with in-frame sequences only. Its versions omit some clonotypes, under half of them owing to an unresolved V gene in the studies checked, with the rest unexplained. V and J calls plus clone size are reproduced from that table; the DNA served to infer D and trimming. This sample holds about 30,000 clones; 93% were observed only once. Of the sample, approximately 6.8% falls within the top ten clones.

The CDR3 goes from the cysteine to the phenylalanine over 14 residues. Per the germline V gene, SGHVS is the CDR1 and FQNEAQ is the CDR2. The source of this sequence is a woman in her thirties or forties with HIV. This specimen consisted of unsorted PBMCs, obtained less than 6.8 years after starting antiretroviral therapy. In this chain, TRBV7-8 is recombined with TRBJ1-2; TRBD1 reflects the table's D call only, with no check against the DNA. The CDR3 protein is CASSPQVGTGTSTF.